What follows are 9 T cell receptor beta chains derived from one specimen sequenced in a study of blood T cells in healthy people across ages. A second PCR of about 7 to 11 cycles used a sample-barcoded 5' primer and a J-beta primer mix. TCRdb re-called the 5' RACE reads with MiXCR, one entry per CDR3 protein. The top ten hold over 5.5% of the sample, which has over 1,200,000 distinct CDR3 sequences, around 59% seen once. The sample comprised blood. These receptors were obtained from a man between 18 and 35 years old in good health.

The V gene is TRBV4-2, the J gene TRBJ2-3, with a possible D match to TRBD1 (5 bases). The CDR3 length is 23 residues. CDR1 is LGHNA, CDR2 YNFKEQ, per germline. The V gene lost 0 bases and the J gene lost 3 bases, with 34 bases spanning the gap. Written as DNA, the CDR3 is TGTGCCAGCAGCCAAGATTCCCACCTACCTGTTAGGGGTGCGGTTTCGGGTACAGATACGCAGTATTTT. Its protein is CASSQDSHLPVRGAVSGTDTQYF.

The V call is TRBV15, the J call TRBJ2-7; 8 positions match TRBD2. The CDR3 contains 16 residues. The germline V gene encodes CDR1 LNHNV and CDR2 YYDKDF (reference sequence). The V and J ends lost 0 bases and 4 bases, in that order; junction bases with no gene match: 8. The CDR3 DNA is TGTGCCACCAGCAGAGATCGGGGGGGGGAAGTATACGAGCAGTACTTC. This sequence encodes CATSRDRGGEVYEQYF.

This clonotype was seen a handful of times. V and J are TRBV10-3 and TRBJ2-7; D may be TRBD1 (6 bases). Deletions cut 10 bases from V and 7 bases from J, with 14 bases between. The CDR3 loop spans 11 amino acids. CDR1 ENHRY and CDR2 SYGVKD come from the germline V gene. This CDR3 is CASQGSGEQYF. Here the CDR3 DNA reads TGTGCCAGTCAGGGGTCGGGGGAGCAGTACTTC.

This rearrangement joins TRBV7-8 to TRBJ1-4; 7 bases map to TRBD1. The CDR3 has 15 residues. The V segment lost 4 bases and the J segment 10 bases; nucleotides outside the gene matches: 12. Germline CDR1 reads SGHVS; CDR2 reads FQNEAQ. The chain's CDR3 is CASSSSLRDSLKLFF. The CDR3 DNA is TGTGCCAGCAGCTCCTCACTCCGGGACAGCCTAAAACTGTTTTTT.

The chain links TRBV20-1 to TRBJ1-2, with 8 bases matching TRBD1. V trimming: 4 bases; J trimming: 1 base; junction bases outside the gene matches: 5. Germline lookup yields CDR1 DFQATT and CDR2 SNEGSKA (reference sequence). This CDR3 has 14 residues. CDR3 sequence (DNA): TGCAGTGCTACTCTTACAGGGGGTAACTATGGCTACACCTTC. Encoded protein: CSATLTGGNYGYTF.

The chain uses TRBV4-3 and TRBJ1-5; D not resolved. V lost 5 bases and J 5 bases, leaving 16 bases between the germline ends. CDR1 and CDR2 from the germline V gene are LGHNA and YSLEER. This CDR3 is built from 15 residues. The DNA of the CDR3 is TGCGCCAGCAGCGTTGGCAGGTCCCGGGATCAGCCCCAGCATTTT. Its translation is CASSVGRSRDQPQHF.

This chain links TRBV4-3 with TRBJ1-6; D unclear. Germline CDR1 is LGHNA and CDR2 is YSLEER. Between the trimmed V and J ends, which lost 0 bases and 9 bases, there was a span of 12 bases. The CDR3 covers 15 residues. CDR3 sequence (DNA): TGCGCCAGCAGCCAAGAGGGCTTAGTAGGTTCACCCCTCCACTTT. It encodes CASSQEGLVGSPLHF.

The rearrangement uses TRBV29-1 and TRBJ1-2, with a tentative D call TRBD1 (6 bases). This CDR3 contains 13 residues. V was pared by 4 bases and J by 8 bases, with 17 bases between. CDR1 SQVTM and CDR2 ANQGSEA come from the germline V gene. CDR3 DNA sequence: TGCAGCGTTGGGGAGGGGTACAGGGACGGCTACACCTTC. This codes for CSVGEGYRDGYTF.

In this sample, this clonotype turned up many times. The gene calls are TRBV4-1 and TRBJ2-5, with unresolved D. Per germline, CDR1 MGHRA and CDR2 YSYEKL. The CDR3 runs to 16 residues. The germline V and J ends were trimmed by 1 base and 5 bases, with 17 bases remaining between them. The CDR3 loop is CASSQGEVSIVETQYF. In DNA form, the CDR3 reads TGCGCCAGCAGCCAAGGGGAAGTTTCTATCGTGGAGACCCAGTACTTC.